A single T cell receptor (beta chain) is shown here with its context. Its antigen is undetermined. V shed 0 bases and J shed 9 bases, with 13 bases lying between them. This CDR3 is built from 14 residues. Germline CDR1 and CDR2: SGHTS and YDEGEE. Time point reported: neoterminal ileum biopsy at postoperative endoscopy, about 6 months after surgery. Included were adult ileal or ileocolonic Crohn's patients indicated for ileocolonic resection. This record belongs to a study of T cell repertoires in ileal Crohn's disease. Study summary: At surgery, roughly 35% of patients smoked, with median disease duration approximately 7.3 years. Study conclusions and caveats: The median delay to postoperative endoscopy was approximately seven months.

Assay used: immunoSEQ multiplex PCR; TCRdb lists only in-frame clones, some missing. The repertoire consists of about 1,700 clones, with around nine tenths occurring once and the leading ten covering around 6.3%. The sample comprised ileal tissue. This chain links TRBV5-8 with TRBJ2-1, with unresolved D. This sequence originates from an adult with Crohn's disease. The CDR3 loop reads CASSLDALLGEQFF. The CDR3 region has the DNA TGTGCCAGCAGCTTGGATGCCCTTCTAGGTGAGCAGTTCTTC.